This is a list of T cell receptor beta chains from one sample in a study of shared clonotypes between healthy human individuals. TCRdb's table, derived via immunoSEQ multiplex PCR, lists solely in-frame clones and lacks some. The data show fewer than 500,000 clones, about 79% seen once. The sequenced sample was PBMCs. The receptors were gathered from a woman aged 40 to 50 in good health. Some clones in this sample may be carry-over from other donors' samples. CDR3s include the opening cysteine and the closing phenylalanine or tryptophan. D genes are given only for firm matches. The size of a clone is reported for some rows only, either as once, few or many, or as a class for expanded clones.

TGCGCCAGCAGCCAAGATGCGGCTAGCGGGGCGGGGGCCTACGAGCAGTACTTC CASSQDAASGAGAYEQYF TRBJ2-7 TRBD2 18 NA TRBV4-3
TGTGCCTGGAGGGACTTCCAAGAGACCCAGTACTTC CAWRDFQETQYF TRBJ2-5 NA 12 NA TRBV30
TGTGCCAGCAGTTCGACAGGGTACCACAATGAGCAGTTCTTC CASSSTGYHNEQFF TRBJ2-1 TRBD1 14 NA TRBV28
TGTGCCAGCAGCTGGGGACTCTTCGGGAGGGCAGATACGCAGTATTTT CASSWGLFGRADTQYF TRBJ2-3 TRBD2 16 once TRBV11-2
TGTGCCAGCAGTACCCTCCAGGGCAGCTCCTACAATGAGCAGTTCTTC CASSTLQGSSYNEQFF TRBJ2-1 NA 16 NA TRBV28
TGCGCCAGCAGCTTGGAAACTGGGGCCAACGTCCTGACTTTC CASSLETGANVLTF TRBJ2-6 NA 14 NA TRBV5-1
TGTGCCAGCAGCTTACAGGGGCGGGAAAAACTGTTTTTT CASSLQGREKLFF TRBJ1-4 TRBD1 13 few TRBV5-6
TGTGCCTGGGGGATCCGGGACACGCTGCGCTTC CAWGIRDTLRF TRBJ2-7 NA 11 NA TRBV30
TGTGCCAGCAGTTTCGCAGGGGGAGCCCTAATCGGCTACACCTTC CASSFAGGALIGYTF TRBJ1-2 TRBD1 15 NA TRBV27
TGTGCCAGCAGTTTAAGGGGAACGAAACAGGGGGCATCGGCTAATGAAAAACTGTTTTTT CASSLRGTKQGASANEKLFF TRBJ1-4 TRBD1 20 NA TRBV27
TGTGCCAGCAGTCCCCCCGGGACAGGGTTGGTTCAGCCCCAGCATTTT CASSPPGTGLVQPQHF TRBJ1-5 TRBD1 16 NA TRBV28
TGTGCCAGCGGGGCGGGAGGGCCGTATCACAATGAGCAGTTCTTC CASGAGGPYHNEQFF TRBJ2-1 TRBD2 15 NA TRBV28
TGCGCCAGCAGCCCGGGACTAGCGGGTCAAGAGACCCAGTACTTC CASSPGLAGQETQYF TRBJ2-5 TRBD2 15 NA TRBV4-1
TGTGCCAGCAGTCCCCGCGGGGGGGAATACTACGAGCAGTACTTC CASSPRGGEYYEQYF TRBJ2-7 TRBD2 15 NA TRBV2
TGTGCCAGTAGTATTCGGCAGGGGTACACCGGGGAGCTGTTTTTT CASSIRQGYTGELFF TRBJ2-2 NA 15 NA TRBV19
TGTGCCAGCAGTTTAGGCACTAGCTTCTCCTACAATGAGCAGTTCTTC CASSLGTSFSYNEQFF TRBJ2-1 NA 16 NA TRBV27
TGTGCCAGCAGTGACGACACCAGGGGCAATGAGCAGTTCTTC CASSDDTRGNEQFF TRBJ2-1 NA 14 NA TRBV6-4
TGTGCCAGCAGTCGTGGGGGCGGCACCGGGGAGCTGTTTTTT CASSRGGGTGELFF TRBJ2-2 NA 14 many TRBV28
TGCAGCGTGCCCGGGGGGGGCCATGAGCAGTTCTTC CSVPGGGHEQFF TRBJ2-1 TRBD2 12 few TRBV29-1
TGTGCCAGCAGCTCCTGGACTAGCGGGAGGTACAATGAGCAGTTCTTC CASSSWTSGRYNEQFF TRBJ2-1 TRBD2 16 once TRBV7-3
TGTGCCAGCAGCTCGGATAGCAATCAGCCCCAGCATTTT CASSSDSNQPQHF TRBJ1-5 NA 13 once TRBV5-6
TGTGCCAGCAGCAAGACAGGTACTGGAAAGACCTATGGCTACACCTTC CASSKTGTGKTYGYTF TRBJ1-2 NA 16 once TRBV11-1
TGTGCCAGCAGCTTAGTGCCAGGGAGGACCGGGGAGCTGTTTTTT CASSLVPGRTGELFF TRBJ2-2 NA 15 NA TRBV11-2
TGTGCCAGCAGTTCCCCCGGGACTAGGCACAATGAGCAGTTCTTC CASSSPGTRHNEQFF TRBJ2-1 TRBD2 15 NA TRBV28
TGCGCCAGCAGCCTAAATGGAGGGACAGCGAACTATGGCTACACCTTC CASSLNGGTANYGYTF TRBJ1-2 TRBD1 16 NA TRBV5-1
TGTGCCAGCAGCCCCCTCTCGGGACAGGGTGCTGGGGCCAACGTCCTGACTTTC CASSPLSGQGAGANVLTF TRBJ2-6 TRBD1 18 NA TRBV7-3
TGTGCCAGCAGTTTATGGGTTGCGGGAGGCGCTGGTGAGCAGTTCTTC CASSLWVAGGAGEQFF TRBJ2-1 TRBD2 16 NA TRBV28
TGTGCCAGCAGACAGACTACGAAAGAGACCCAGTACTTC CASRQTTKETQYF TRBJ2-5 NA 13 NA TRBV28
TGTGCCAGCAGTGAAAGGTGGGATCAGCCCCAGCATTTT CASSERWDQPQHF TRBJ1-5 NA 13 NA TRBV6-1
TGTGCCTGGAGTCGGGACAGAAGCAATCAGCCCCAGCATTTT CAWSRDRSNQPQHF TRBJ1-5 TRBD1 14 NA TRBV30
TGCGCCAGCAGCCATGGGGGGAGATCTGAAGCTTTCTTT CASSHGGRSEAFF TRBJ1-1 NA 13 NA TRBV4-1